The 3 T cell receptor beta chains reported below all come from one sample, sequenced in a study of blood T cell repertoires in COVID-19. Clones were sequenced by immunoSEQ multiplex PCR, and TCRdb holds only the in-frame ones, with some missing. The sample consists of 200,000 to 250,000 clones, around four fifths of them appearing once. The sample comprised PBMCs or T cells enriched from blood (not recorded which). These receptors were taken from a woman between 40 and 50 years old who had been exposed to COVID-19.

The chain's CDR3 is CASSYESVNTEAFF. DNA for the CDR3: TGTGCCAGCAGTTACGAAAGCGTGAACACTGAAGCTTTCTTT. The V call is TRBV6-6, the J call TRBJ1-1, with D unresolved. V lost 2 bases and J 0 bases, leaving 7 bases between the germline ends. In germline, CDR1 is MNHNY, CDR2 SVGAGI (reference sequence). This CDR3 comprises 14 residues.

The rearrangement joins TRBV7-3 to TRBJ2-7, with 11 nucleotides matching TRBD1. Germline CDR1 SGHTA, CDR2 FQGTGA. V shed 4 bases, J shed 2 bases, and the junction held 1 base outside the gene matches. The CDR3 length is 14 residues. CDR3 residues: CASSSGQGAYEQYF. The CDR3 nucleotides are TGTGCCAGCAGCTCGGGACAGGGGGCCTACGAGCAGTACTTC. Complete variable domain (other parts from reference TRBV7-3 and TRBJ2-7): GAGVSQTPSNKVTEKGKYVELRCDPISGHTALYWYRQSLGQGPEFLIYFQGTGAADDSGLPNDRFFAVRPEGSVSTLKIQRTERGDSAVYLCASSSGQGAYEQYFGPGTRLTVT.

This clone was observed a few times. The gene calls are TRBV28 and TRBJ2-3; 10 bases agree with TRBD2. The CDR3 runs to 15 residues. Germline V gives CDR1 MDHEN, CDR2 SYDVKM. V was clipped by 6 bases and J by 6 bases; unmatched bases: 9. For the CDR3, the DNA is TGTGCCAGCAGGCTACCTAGCGGGGGTCGTGATACGCAGTATTTT. Protein product: CASRLPSGGRDTQYF.